Listed below are T cell receptor beta chains from one sample, sequenced in a study of blood T cell repertoires in COVID-19. Profiled with immunoSEQ multiplex PCR; TCRdb holds only in-frame clones, not every one. The repertoire holds roughly 51,000 clones, with 86% as singletons. Sequenced sample: peripheral blood. These receptors were taken from an elderly woman with acute or convalescent COVID-19. CDR3s include the opening cysteine and the closing phenylalanine or tryptophan. A D gene is named only where the DNA matches it firmly. A clone size is listed for some rows: how often the clone was seen (once, few, many), or a class if it is expanded.

j_gene,v_gene,abundance,d_gene,CDR3nt,CDR3aa
TRBJ1-1,TRBV19,-,TRBD1,TGTGCCAGTAGTATACAGGGGGCTCACACTGAAGCTTTCTTT,CASSIQGAHTEAFF
TRBJ2-1,TRBV6-2/TRBV6-3,-,TRBD2,TGTGCCAGCAGTTATCTAGCGGGGGCCTACAATGAGCAGTTCTTC,CASSYLAGAYNEQFF
TRBJ1-1,TRBV2,-,-,TGTGCCAGCAGTAAAAACGGAGCCCATGAAGCTTTCTTT,CASSKNGAHEAFF
TRBJ1-5,TRBV6-5,-,TRBD1,TGTGCCAGCATCCAGGGGGGAAAGCAGCCCCAGCATTTT,CASIQGGKQPQHF
TRBJ1-1,TRBV2,few,-,TGTGCCAGCAATACAGGGAGGGGCGAAGCTTTCTTT,CASNTGRGEAFF
TRBJ1-2,TRBV28,-,TRBD1,TGTGCCAGCAGTTCCGGGACAGGGAACTATGGCTACACCTTC,CASSSGTGNYGYTF
TRBJ2-1,TRBV7-9,few,TRBD2,TGTGCCAGCAGCCGGGACTATGGGCAGGAGCAGTTCTTC,CASSRDYGQEQFF
TRBJ1-1,TRBV25-1,-,TRBD1,TGTGCCAGCAGTGAATCCACAGGGGGCCCGAACACTGAAGCTTTCTTT,CASSESTGGPNTEAFF
TRBJ1-2,TRBV10-3,-,TRBD1,TGTGCCATCACCCTAGGACAGGGGGCCCTCCCAAAAGGCTACACCTTC,CAITLGQGALPKGYTF
TRBJ2-1,TRBV5-5,-,TRBD2,TGTGCCAGCAGCTTGGTTAGCGGGGGCTACTACAATGAGCAGTTCTTC,CASSLVSGGYYNEQFF
TRBJ2-7,TRBV12-3/TRBV12-4,-,-,TGTGCCAGCAGCTTCAGGGTTTACGAGCAGTACTTC,CASSFRVYEQYF
TRBJ2-5,TRBV5-5,-,-,TGTGCCAGCAGCTTGGCCTTGACAGAGAAAGAGACCCAGTACTTC,CASSLALTEKETQYF
TRBJ2-6,TRBV15,-,-,TGTGCCACCAGCAGCGAGAGGGGGGCCAACGTCCTGACTTTC,CATSSERGANVLTF
TRBJ1-4,TRBV19,-,-,TGTGCCAGTAGTCGCCGTGGTGGGGGAGGAGAAAAACTGTTTTTT,CASSRRGGGGEKLFF
TRBJ1-1,TRBV7-2,-,-,TGTGCCAGCAGCTTAGTGGGCAGGGGTGCCACTGAAGCTTTCTTT,CASSLVGRGATEAFF
TRBJ1-5,TRBV4-1,-,-,TGCGCCAGCAGCCAAGACTCTAGAGATCAGCCCCAGCATTTT,CASSQDSRDQPQHF
TRBJ2-3,TRBV10-2,-,-,TGCGCCAGCAGTGAAGGGACTGGGAACACAGATACGCAGTATTTT,CASSEGTGNTDTQYF
TRBJ1-2,TRBV7-9,-,-,TGTGCCACGAATCCGGGGGTGAGCTATGGCTACACCTTC,CATNPGVSYGYTF
TRBJ2-5,TRBV6-5,-,-,TGTGCCAGCAGTTCACTAGGAGAGACCCAGTACTTC,CASSSLGETQYF
TRBJ2-1,TRBV6-5,-,TRBD2,TGTGCCAGCAGGAGGAGCGGGGGGGACAATGAGCAGTTCTTC,CASRRSGGDNEQFF
TRBJ1-4,TRBV10-3,-,TRBD1,TGTGCCATCAGTGAGGGGACAGGGACCGAAAAACTGTTTTTT,CAISEGTGTEKLFF
TRBJ2-7,TRBV6-6,-,TRBD1,TGTGCCAGCAGTTCCGGACAGGGGGAGCAGTACTTC,CASSSGQGEQYF
TRBJ2-2,TRBV30,-,-,TGTGCCTGGAGTGTCAGGGGGGCTAACACCGGGGAGCTGTTTTTT,CAWSVRGANTGELFF
TRBJ1-1,TRBV19,-,-,TGTGCCAGTAGTACCTCTACAGGGTCGGGTTTCACTGAAGCTTTCTTT,CASSTSTGSGFTEAFF
TRBJ1-5,TRBV6-2/TRBV6-3,-,-,TGTGCCAGCAGTCCCCAGGGATACGATCAGCCCCAGCATTTT,CASSPQGYDQPQHF
TRBJ1-1,TRBV28,-,-,TGTGCCAGCAGTCTGCGTAACACTGAAGCTTTCTTT,CASSLRNTEAFF
TRBJ1-3,TRBV7-2,-,TRBD1,TGTGCCAGCAGCTTAGGACAGGGCCTGTTCGGAAACACCATATATTTT,CASSLGQGLFGNTIYF
TRBJ2-3,TRBV11-2,-,TRBD1,TGTGCCAGCAGCTCCGGGACAGGGGGCACAGATACGCAGTATTTT,CASSSGTGGTDTQYF
TRBJ2-1,TRBV14,-,-,TGTGCCAGCAGCCTTATGGGGGGTTACAATGAGCAGTTCTTC,CASSLMGGYNEQFF
TRBJ2-5,TRBV11-2,-,-,TGTGCCAGCAGCTCGCACAGTGGGACTGGAGAGACCCAGTACTTC,CASSSHSGTGETQYF
TRBJ1-6,TRBV7-2,-,-,TGTGCCAGCAGCTTAGGCTTACAGGCCCTTAATTCACCCCTCCACTTT,CASSLGLQALNSPLHF
TRBJ1-2,TRBV29-1,-,-,TGCAGCTTCGCGGGGGGGCTCGGCTACACCTTC,CSFAGGLGYTF
TRBJ2-7,TRBV5-8,-,-,TGTGCCAGCAGCCGAAATCGAGGGTCATTCCATACCTACGAGCAGTACTTC,CASSRNRGSFHTYEQYF
TRBJ1-1,TRBV11-2,-,-,TGTGCCAGCAGCCCCCTAAGCACTGAAGCTTTCTTT,CASSPLSTEAFF
TRBJ2-5,TRBV5-1,-,-,TGCGCCAGCATGACTAACCAAGAGACCCAGTACTTC,CASMTNQETQYF
TRBJ1-5,TRBV7-9,-,TRBD1,TGTGCCAGCAGCTTAGCGACAGGGAATCAGCCCCAGCATTTT,CASSLATGNQPQHF
TRBJ2-1,TRBV6-6,-,-,TGTGCCAGCACCACAGGGTCCCTCAATGAGCAGTTCTTC,CASTTGSLNEQFF
TRBJ1-1,TRBV5-1,-,TRBD1,TGCGCCAGCAGCCTGCTCCCGGGACAGGGAGTAAACACTGAAGCTTTCTTT,CASSLLPGQGVNTEAFF
TRBJ2-3,TRBV24-1,-,TRBD2,TGTGCCACCAGTGATTTACCGGGACAGGGACTAGCGGAGACAGATACGCAGTATTTT,CATSDLPGQGLAETDTQYF
TRBJ1-3,TRBV4-1,-,-,TGCGCCAGCAGCGAGACCCGCCGGGGGGCGTCTGGAAACACCATATATTTT,CASSETRRGASGNTIYF
TRBJ1-2,TRBV5-1,-,TRBD1,TGCGCCAGCAGCCACCTCGTCGGGACAGGGGGCGATGGCTACACCTTC,CASSHLVGTGGDGYTF
TRBJ1-1,TRBV4-1,-,-,TGCGCCAGCAGCCAAGAAAGTAGGATACCGACAGAAACTGAAGCTTTCTTT,CASSQESRIPTETEAFF
TRBJ1-3,TRBV11-2,few,TRBD1,TGTGCCAGCAGCCCGGCGACAGGGAGAAGAAACACCATATATTTT,CASSPATGRRNTIYF
TRBJ2-3,TRBV19,-,-,TGTGCCAGTAGTCCCTCCGCGGTGTCAGATACGCAGTATTTT,CASSPSAVSDTQYF
TRBJ1-2,TRBV20-1,-,TRBD1,TGCAGTGCTAGTCCGGGACAGGTTTACACCTTC,CSASPGQVYTF
TRBJ2-3,TRBV5-1,-,TRBD2,TGCGCCAGCAGCCAAATTCGGGGGGACCCTCTCACAGATACGCAGTATTTT,CASSQIRGDPLTDTQYF
TRBJ1-1,TRBV12-3/TRBV12-4,-,-,TGTGCCAGCAGTAGCTTAGAGAACACTGAAGCTTTCTTT,CASSSLENTEAFF
TRBJ2-5,TRBV5-1,-,TRBD1,TGCGCCAGCAGCCTGGACAGGGGGAGAGAGACCCAGTACTTC,CASSLDRGRETQYF
TRBJ1-5,TRBV3-1/TRBV3-2,-,-,TGTGCCAGCAGCCCCGGACAAAATTGGAATCAGCCCCAGCATTTT,CASSPGQNWNQPQHF
TRBJ1-5,TRBV7-2,-,-,TGTGCCAGCAGCTTATTGGGCTCGGGGAGCAATCAGCCCCAGCATTTT,CASSLLGSGSNQPQHF
TRBJ1-1,TRBV18,-,-,TGTGCCAGCTCACCAAGGGAGGGAGGTGCAAGCACTGAAGCTTTCTTT,CASSPREGGASTEAFF
TRBJ2-7,TRBV5-8,-,-,TGTGCCAGCAGCCCCGCGGGGAAGGGGTACGAGCAGTACTTC,CASSPAGKGYEQYF
TRBJ2-7,TRBV14,-,-,TGTGCCAGCAGCCAATCCGCGTACGAGCAGTACTTC,CASSQSAYEQYF
TRBJ2-1,TRBV11-2,-,-,TGTGCCAGCAGCTTAGTGGGCTTAAATGAGCAGTTCTTC,CASSLVGLNEQFF